Listed below are T cell receptor beta chains from one sample, sequenced in a study of glioma-infiltrating T cells after dendritic cell vaccination. Only in-frame clones appear in the TCRdb table, and some are missing; sequencing was by immunoSEQ multiplex PCR. The table has roughly 23,000 clones, around 79% seen once. The specimen was blood, collected before dendritic cell vaccination. The source is a human donor with glioblastoma. CDR3s include the opening cysteine and the closing phenylalanine or tryptophan. The order of the fields is D gene, V gene, clone size, J gene, CDR3 protein, CDR3 DNA. D genes are given only for firm matches. Not all rows give a size; the values are once, few, many and, for expanded clones, a class.

TRBD2	TRBV9	-	TRBJ2-3	CASSVGGAGASTDTQYF	TGTGCCAGCAGCGTAGGAGGAGCGGGAGCCTCGACAGATACGCAGTATTTT
-	TRBV4-1	medium-sized	TRBJ2-7	CASSQVSGTSSYEQYF	TGCGCCAGCAGCCAAGTGTCAGGGACAAGCTCCTACGAGCAGTACTTC
-	TRBV7-8	-	TRBJ1-1	CASSHLEGFNTEAFF	TGTGCCAGCAGTCACCTGGAGGGTTTCAACACTGAAGCTTTCTTT
TRBD2	TRBV7-9	-	TRBJ2-7	CASSLVWEGRNEQYF	TGTGCCAGCAGCTTAGTCTGGGAGGGGCGGAACGAGCAGTACTTC
TRBD1	TRBV2	-	TRBJ2-7	CASNGQGVGEQYF	TGTGCCAGCAACGGACAGGGTGTTGGCGAGCAGTACTTC
TRBD1	TRBV7-3	-	TRBJ2-3	CASSFSGTGQDTQYF	TGTGCCAGCAGCTTCTCTGGGACAGGGCAAGATACGCAGTATTTT
TRBD2	TRBV7-3	-	TRBJ2-7	CASSLSPAGDYEQYF	TGTGCCAGCAGCCTCAGCCCAGCGGGGGACTACGAGCAGTACTTC
TRBD1	TRBV13	-	TRBJ2-7	CASSLGDSPYEQYF	TGTGCCAGCAGCCTCGGGGACAGTCCCTACGAGCAGTACTTC
TRBD2	TRBV5-1	-	TRBJ2-7	CASRGNSGSYEQYF	TGCGCCAGCAGGGGAAATAGCGGGAGCTACGAGCAGTACTTC
TRBD1	TRBV9	-	TRBJ2-1	CASSDPPGQQFNEQFF	TGTGCCAGCAGCGACCCGCCGGGACAGCAATTCAATGAGCAGTTCTTC
TRBD1	TRBV7-6	-	TRBJ2-7	CASSPRTGSYRSYEQYF	TGTGCCAGCAGCCCCCGGACAGGGAGCTACAGATCCTACGAGCAGTACTTC
-	TRBV5-6	-	TRBJ2-5	CASSLGAGEQETQYF	TGTGCCAGCAGCTTGGGGGCGGGCGAGCAAGAGACCCAGTACTTC
-	TRBV28	-	TRBJ1-2	CASSLRTETFNYGYTF	TGTGCCAGCAGTCTGCGGACAGAGACTTTTAACTATGGCTACACCTTC
-	TRBV29-1	-	TRBJ2-1	CSVEGERANNEQFF	TGCAGCGTTGAAGGAGAGCGGGCGAACAATGAGCAGTTCTTC
TRBD2	TRBV7-6	-	TRBJ2-3	CASSLKAGRGGGTDTQYF	TGTGCCAGCAGCTTAAAAGCGGGACGCGGGGGGGGCACAGATACGCAGTATTTT
-	TRBV6-1	-	TRBJ2-1	CASSESQGSYNEQFF	TGTGCCAGCAGTGAATCCCAGGGGTCCTACAATGAGCAGTTCTTC
TRBD2	TRBV28	once	TRBJ2-2	CASSLVTSGNTGELFF	TGTGCCAGCAGTTTGGTAACTAGCGGGAACACCGGGGAGCTGTTTTTT
-	TRBV7-2	-	TRBJ2-7	CASSPGPGMKVEQYF	TGTGCCAGCAGCCCAGGGCCAGGGATGAAAGTCGAGCAGTACTTC
TRBD2	TRBV6-1	-	TRBJ2-7	CASKETSGPYEQYF	TGTGCCAGCAAGGAGACTAGCGGGCCTTACGAGCAGTACTTC
-	TRBV9	-	TRBJ2-1	CASSVGPLSYNEQFF	TGTGCCAGCAGCGTAGGACCACTATCCTACAATGAGCAGTTCTTC
TRBD1	TRBV2	once	TRBJ1-4	CASDRTGFNEKLFF	TGTGCCAGCGACCGGACAGGGTTTAATGAAAAACTGTTTTTT
TRBD1	TRBV5-1	-	TRBJ1-2	CASSQTGPRRYGYTF	TGCGCCAGCAGCCAGACAGGGCCGCGGCGATATGGCTACACCTTC
-	TRBV5-1	few	TRBJ2-1	CASSLAGRARGDEQFF	TGCGCCAGCAGCTTGGCGGGAAGGGCCAGAGGAGATGAGCAGTTCTTC